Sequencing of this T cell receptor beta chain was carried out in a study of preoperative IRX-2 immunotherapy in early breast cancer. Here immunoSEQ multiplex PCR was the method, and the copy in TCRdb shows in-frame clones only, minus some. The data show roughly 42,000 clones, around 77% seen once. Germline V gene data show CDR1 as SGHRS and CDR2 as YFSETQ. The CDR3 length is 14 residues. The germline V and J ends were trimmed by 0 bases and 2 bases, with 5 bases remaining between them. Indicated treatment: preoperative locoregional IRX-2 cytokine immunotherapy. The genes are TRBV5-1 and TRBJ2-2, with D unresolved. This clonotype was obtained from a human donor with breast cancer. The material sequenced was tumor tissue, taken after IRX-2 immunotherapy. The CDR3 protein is CASSLGVNTGELFF. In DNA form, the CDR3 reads TGCGCCAGCAGCTTGGGCGTTAACACCGGGGAGCTGTTTTTT.